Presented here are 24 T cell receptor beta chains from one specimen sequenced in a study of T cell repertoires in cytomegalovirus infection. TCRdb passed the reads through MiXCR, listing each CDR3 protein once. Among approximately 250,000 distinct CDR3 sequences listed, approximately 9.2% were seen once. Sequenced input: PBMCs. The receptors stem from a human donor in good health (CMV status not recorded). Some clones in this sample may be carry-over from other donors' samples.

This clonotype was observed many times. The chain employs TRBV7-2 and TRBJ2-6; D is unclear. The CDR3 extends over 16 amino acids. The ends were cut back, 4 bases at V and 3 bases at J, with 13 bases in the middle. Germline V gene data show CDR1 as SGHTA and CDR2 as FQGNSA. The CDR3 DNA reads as TGTGCCAGCAGCTCCTCCTTGGGTAGTGGGGCCAACGTCCTGACTTTC. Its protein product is CASSSSLGSGANVLTF.

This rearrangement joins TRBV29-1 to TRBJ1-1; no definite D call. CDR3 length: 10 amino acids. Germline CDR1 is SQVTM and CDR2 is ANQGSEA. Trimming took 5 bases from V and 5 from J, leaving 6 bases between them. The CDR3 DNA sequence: TGCAGCGTTTCCGGGACTGAAGCTTTCTTT. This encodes CSVSGTEAFF.

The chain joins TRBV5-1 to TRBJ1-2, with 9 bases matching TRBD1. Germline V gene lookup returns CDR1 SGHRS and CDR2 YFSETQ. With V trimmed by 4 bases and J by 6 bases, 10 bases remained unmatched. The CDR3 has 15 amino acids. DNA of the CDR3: TGCGCCAGCAGCCCCGAAGGGACAGGGACGAATGGCTACACCTTC. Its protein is CASSPEGTGTNGYTF. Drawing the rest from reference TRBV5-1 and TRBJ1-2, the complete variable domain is KAGVTQTPRYLIKTRGQQVTLSCSPISGHRSVSWYQQTPGQGLQFLFEYFSETQRNKGNFPGRFSGRQFSNSRSEMNVSTLELGDSALYLCASSPEGTGTNGYTFGSGTRLTVV.

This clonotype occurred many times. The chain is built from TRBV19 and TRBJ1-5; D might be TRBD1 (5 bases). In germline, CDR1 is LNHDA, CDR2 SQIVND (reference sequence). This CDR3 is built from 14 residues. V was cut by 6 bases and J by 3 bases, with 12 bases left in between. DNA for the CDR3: TGTGCCAGTAGCAAGCCGGGACCCAATCAGCCCCAGCATTTT. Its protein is CASSKPGPNQPQHF. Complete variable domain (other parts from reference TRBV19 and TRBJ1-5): DGGITQSPKYLFRKEGQNVTLSCEQNLNHDAMYWYRQDPGQGLRLIYYSQIVNDFQKGDIAEGYSVSREKKESFPLTVTSAQKNPTAFYLCASSKPGPNQPQHFGDGTRLSIL.

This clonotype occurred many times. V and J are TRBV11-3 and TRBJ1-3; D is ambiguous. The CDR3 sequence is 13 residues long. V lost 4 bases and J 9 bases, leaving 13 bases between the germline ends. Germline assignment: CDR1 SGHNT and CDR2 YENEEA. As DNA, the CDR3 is TGTGCCAGCAGCTCGGCGGGTCCAACCACCATATATTTT. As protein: CASSSAGPTTIYF. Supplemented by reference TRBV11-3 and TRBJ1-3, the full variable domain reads EAGVVQSPRYKIIEKKQPVAFWCNPISGHNTLYWYLQNLGQGPELLIRYENEEAVDDSQLPKDRFSAERLKGVDSTLKIQPAELGDSAVYLCASSSAGPTTIYFGEGSWLTVV.

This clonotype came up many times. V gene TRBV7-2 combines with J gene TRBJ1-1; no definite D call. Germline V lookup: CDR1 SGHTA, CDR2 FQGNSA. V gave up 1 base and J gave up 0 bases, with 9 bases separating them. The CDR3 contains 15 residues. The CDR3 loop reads CASSLVGDVNTEAFF. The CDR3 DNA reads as TGTGCCAGCAGCTTAGTTGGGGATGTGAACACTGAAGCTTTCTTT. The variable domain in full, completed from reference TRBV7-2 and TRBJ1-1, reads GAGVSQSPSNKVTEKGKDVELRCDPISGHTALYWYRQSLGQGLEFLIYFQGNSAPDKSGLPSDRFSAERTGGSVSTLTIQRTQQEDSAVYLCASSLVGDVNTEAFFGQGTRLTVV.

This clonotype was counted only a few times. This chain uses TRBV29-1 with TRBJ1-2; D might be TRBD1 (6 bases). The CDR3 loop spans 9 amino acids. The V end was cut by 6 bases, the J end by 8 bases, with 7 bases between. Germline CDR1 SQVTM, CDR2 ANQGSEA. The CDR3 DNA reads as TGCAGCGTAGACAGGGGCTACACCTTC. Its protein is CSVDRGYTF.

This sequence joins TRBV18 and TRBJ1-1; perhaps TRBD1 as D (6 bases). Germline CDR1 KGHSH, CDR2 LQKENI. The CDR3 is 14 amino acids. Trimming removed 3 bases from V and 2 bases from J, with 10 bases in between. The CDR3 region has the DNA TGTGCCAGCTCACCTGGACAGTTCAACACTGAAGCTTTCTTT. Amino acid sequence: CASSPGQFNTEAFF.

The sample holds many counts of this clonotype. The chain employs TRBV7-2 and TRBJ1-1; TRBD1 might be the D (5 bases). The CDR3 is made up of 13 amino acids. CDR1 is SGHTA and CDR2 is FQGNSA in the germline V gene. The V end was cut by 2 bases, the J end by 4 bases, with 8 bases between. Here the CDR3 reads CASSLTQGTEAFF. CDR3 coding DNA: TGTGCCAGCAGCTTAACCCAGGGCACTGAAGCTTTCTTT. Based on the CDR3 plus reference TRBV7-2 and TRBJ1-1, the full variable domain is GAGVSQSPSNKVTEKGKDVELRCDPISGHTALYWYRQSLGQGLEFLIYFQGNSAPDKSGLPSDRFSAERTGGSVSTLTIQRTQQEDSAVYLCASSLTQGTEAFFGQGTRLTVV.

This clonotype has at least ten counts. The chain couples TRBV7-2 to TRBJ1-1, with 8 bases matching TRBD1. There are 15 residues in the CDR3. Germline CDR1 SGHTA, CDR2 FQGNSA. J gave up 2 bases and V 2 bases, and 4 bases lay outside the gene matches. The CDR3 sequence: CASSLRGQANTEAFF. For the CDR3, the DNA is TGTGCCAGCAGCTTAAGGGGACAGGCTAACACTGAAGCTTTCTTT. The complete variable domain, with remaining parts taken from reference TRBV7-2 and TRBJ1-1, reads GAGVSQSPSNKVTEKGKDVELRCDPISGHTALYWYRQSLGQGLEFLIYFQGNSAPDKSGLPSDRFSAERTGGSVSTLTIQRTQQEDSAVYLCASSLRGQANTEAFFGQGTRLTVV.

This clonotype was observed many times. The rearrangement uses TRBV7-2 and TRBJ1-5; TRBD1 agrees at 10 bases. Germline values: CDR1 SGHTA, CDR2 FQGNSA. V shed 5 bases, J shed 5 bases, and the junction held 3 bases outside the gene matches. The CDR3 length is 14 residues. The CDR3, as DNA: TGTGCCAGCAGCCTAGGGACAGGGGATCAGCCCCAGCATTTT. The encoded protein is CASSLGTGDQPQHF.

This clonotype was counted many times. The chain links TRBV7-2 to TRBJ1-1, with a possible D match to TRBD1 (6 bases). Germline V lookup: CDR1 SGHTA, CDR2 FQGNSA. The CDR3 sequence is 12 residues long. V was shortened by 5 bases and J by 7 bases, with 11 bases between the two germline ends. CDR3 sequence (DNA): TGTGCCAGCAGCCTCACAGGGCGTGAAGCTTTCTTT. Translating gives CASSLTGREAFF.

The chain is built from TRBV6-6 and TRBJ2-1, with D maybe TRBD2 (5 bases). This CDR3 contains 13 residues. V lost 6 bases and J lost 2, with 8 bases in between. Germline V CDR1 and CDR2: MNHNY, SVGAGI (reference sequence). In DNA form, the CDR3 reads TGTGCCAGCAGACCCGGGACCTACAATGAGCAGTTCTTC. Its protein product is CASRPGTYNEQFF.

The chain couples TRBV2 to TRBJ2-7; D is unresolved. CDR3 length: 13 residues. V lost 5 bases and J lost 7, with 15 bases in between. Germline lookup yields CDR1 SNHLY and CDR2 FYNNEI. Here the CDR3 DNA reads TGTGCCAGCAGTTCCCAAAAGGCTAAAGAGCAGTACTTC. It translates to CASSSQKAKEQYF.

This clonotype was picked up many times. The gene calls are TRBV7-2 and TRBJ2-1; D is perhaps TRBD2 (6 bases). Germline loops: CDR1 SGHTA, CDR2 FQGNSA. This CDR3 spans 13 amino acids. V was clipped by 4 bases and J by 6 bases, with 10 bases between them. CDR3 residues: CASSWGTVNEQFF. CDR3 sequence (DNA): TGTGCCAGCAGCTGGGGGACTGTCAATGAGCAGTTCTTC.

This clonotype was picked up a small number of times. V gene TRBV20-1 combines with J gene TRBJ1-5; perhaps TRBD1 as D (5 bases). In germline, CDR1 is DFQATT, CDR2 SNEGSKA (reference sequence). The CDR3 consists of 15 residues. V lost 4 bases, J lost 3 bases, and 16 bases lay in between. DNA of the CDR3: TGCAGTGCTACCCTATACCTAGGGGCCAATCAGCCCCAGCATTTT. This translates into CSATLYLGANQPQHF.

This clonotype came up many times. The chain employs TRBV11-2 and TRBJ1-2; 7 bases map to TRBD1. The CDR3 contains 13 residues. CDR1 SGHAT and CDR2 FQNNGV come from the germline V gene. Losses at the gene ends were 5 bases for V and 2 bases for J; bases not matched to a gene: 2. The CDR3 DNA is TGTGCCAGCAGCAGGGACAGAAACTATGGCTACACCTTC. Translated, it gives CASSRDRNYGYTF.

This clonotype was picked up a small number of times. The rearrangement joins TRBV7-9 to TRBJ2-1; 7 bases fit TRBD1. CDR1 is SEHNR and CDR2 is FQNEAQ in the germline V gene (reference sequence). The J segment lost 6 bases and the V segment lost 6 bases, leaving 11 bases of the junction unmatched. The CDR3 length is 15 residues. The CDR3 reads CASSRGQPDFNEQFF. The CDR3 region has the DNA TGTGCCAGCAGTAGGGGACAGCCGGATTTCAATGAGCAGTTCTTC.

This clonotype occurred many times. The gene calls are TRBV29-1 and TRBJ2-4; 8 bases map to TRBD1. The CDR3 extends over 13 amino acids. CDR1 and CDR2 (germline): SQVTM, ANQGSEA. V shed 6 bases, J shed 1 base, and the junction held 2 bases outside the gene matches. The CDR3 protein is CSVRQGAKNIQYF. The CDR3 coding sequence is TGCAGCGTCAGACAGGGGGCCAAAAACATTCAGTACTTC.

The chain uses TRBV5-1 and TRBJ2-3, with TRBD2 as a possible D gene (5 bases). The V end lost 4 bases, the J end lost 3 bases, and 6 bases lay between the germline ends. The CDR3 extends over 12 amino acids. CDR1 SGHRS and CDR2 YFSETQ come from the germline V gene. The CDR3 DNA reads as TGCGCCAGCAGCGAGGGAACAGATACGCAGTATTTT. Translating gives CASSEGTDTQYF. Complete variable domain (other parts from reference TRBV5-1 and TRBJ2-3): KAGVTQTPRYLIKTRGQQVTLSCSPISGHRSVSWYQQTPGQGLQFLFEYFSETQRNKGNFPGRFSGRQFSNSRSEMNVSTLELGDSALYLCASSEGTDTQYFGPGTRLTVL.

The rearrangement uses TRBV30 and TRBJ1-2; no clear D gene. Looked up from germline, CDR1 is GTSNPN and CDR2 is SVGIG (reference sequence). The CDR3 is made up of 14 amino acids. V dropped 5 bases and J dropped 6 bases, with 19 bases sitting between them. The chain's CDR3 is CAWYPSFGADGYTF. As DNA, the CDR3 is TGTGCCTGGTACCCCAGTTTCGGTGCGGATGGCTACACCTTC.

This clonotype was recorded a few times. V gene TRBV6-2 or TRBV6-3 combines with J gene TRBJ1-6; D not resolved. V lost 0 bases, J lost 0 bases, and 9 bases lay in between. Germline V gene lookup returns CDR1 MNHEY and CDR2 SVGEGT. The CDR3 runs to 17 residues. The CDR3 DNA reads TGTGCCAGCAGTTACTCGACCGTCAGCTCCTATAATTCACCCCTCCACTTT. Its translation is CASSYSTVSSYNSPLHF.

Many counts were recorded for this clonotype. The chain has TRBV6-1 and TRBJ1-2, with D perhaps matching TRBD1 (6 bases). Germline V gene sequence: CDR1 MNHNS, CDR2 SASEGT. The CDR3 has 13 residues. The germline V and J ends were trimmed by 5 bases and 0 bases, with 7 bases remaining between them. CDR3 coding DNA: TGTGCCAGCAGTTACAGGGCTAACTATGGCTACACCTTC. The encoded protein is CASSYRANYGYTF.

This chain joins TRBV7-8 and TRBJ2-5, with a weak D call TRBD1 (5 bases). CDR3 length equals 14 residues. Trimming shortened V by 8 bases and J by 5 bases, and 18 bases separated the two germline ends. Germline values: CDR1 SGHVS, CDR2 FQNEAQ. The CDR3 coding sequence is TGTGCCAGCGTTAGAAGGGGTGACGGGGAGACCCAGTACTTC. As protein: CASVRRGDGETQYF. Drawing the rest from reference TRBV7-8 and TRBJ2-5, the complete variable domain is GAGVSQSPRYKVAKRGQDVALRCDPISGHVSLFWYQQALGQGPEFLTYFQNEAQLDKSGLPSDRFFAERPEGSVSTLKIQRTQQEDSAVYLCASVRRGDGETQYFGPGTRLLVL.